These 15 T cell receptor beta chains share one sample of origin, sequenced in a study of early T cells in non-severe SARS-CoV-2 infection. TCRdb called the 5' RACE reads again in MiXCR, with one record for every CDR3 protein. The data show 60,000 to 90,000 distinct CDR3 sequences, about 9.6% seen once. Specimen: whole blood. The receptors stem from an adult who was a healthcare worker with PCR-confirmed SARS-CoV-2 infection or an uninfected control (not recorded which).

This clonotype was seen repeatedly, ten times or more. The chain recombines TRBV5-1 with TRBJ1-4, with TRBD1 identical over 7 bases. The germline V gene has CDR1 SGHRS and CDR2 YFSETQ. Germline trimming cut 4 bases from V and 6 bases from J; bases unmatched to any gene: 9. This CDR3 comprises 15 residues. CDR3 in DNA: TGCGCCAGCAGCCTCACAGACAGGGAGTATGAAAAACTGTTTTTT. Its protein is CASSLTDREYEKLFF. The complete variable domain, with remaining parts taken from reference TRBV5-1 and TRBJ1-4, reads KAGVTQTPRYLIKTRGQQVTLSCSPISGHRSVSWYQQTPGQGLQFLFEYFSETQRNKGNFPGRFSGRQFSNSRSEMNVSTLELGDSALYLCASSLTDREYEKLFFGSGTQLSVL.

This rearrangement joins TRBV7-2 to TRBJ1-2; no firm D call. Per germline, CDR1 SGHTA and CDR2 FQGNSA. There are 14 residues in the CDR3. Trimming cost V 1 base and J 2 bases, with 8 bases left between them. The CDR3 DNA reads TGTGCCAGCAGCTTAGGCAAAGGGAACTATGGCTACACCTTC. It translates to CASSLGKGNYGYTF.

This clonotype was counted many times. This chain connects TRBV7-9 to TRBJ1-1; D remains ambiguous. The V end was cut by 2 bases, the J end by 3 bases, with 7 bases between. The CDR3 is made up of 13 amino acids. Germline V CDR1 and CDR2: SEHNR, FQNEAQ (reference sequence). The chain's CDR3 is CASSLFEDTEAFF. As DNA, the CDR3 is TGTGCCAGCAGCTTATTCGAGGACACTGAAGCTTTCTTT.

The rearrangement joins TRBV21-1 to TRBJ2-7; TRBD1, the table's D call, lacks a check against the DNA. TRBV21-1 is listed as a pseudogene. There are 17 residues in the CDR3. The CDR3, as DNA: TGTGCCAGCACAGACCCTTCCCGGGGCCTATTGTCCTACGAGCAGTACTTC. Its translation is CASTDPSRGLLSYEQYF.

This clonotype was seen only a few times. The rearrangement joins TRBV27 to TRBJ1-2, with unresolved D. CDR3 length: 14 amino acids. The germline CDR1 and CDR2 sequences are MNHEY and SMNVEV (reference sequence). V lost 3 bases, J lost 0 bases, and 8 bases lay in between. The CDR3 bases are TGTGCCAGCAGTTTGAGCGAAGCTAACTATGGCTACACCTTC. Amino acid sequence: CASSLSEANYGYTF.

The J gene is TRBJ2-4, the V gene TRBV20-1; D may be TRBD1 or TRBD2 (5 bases each). Germline lookup yields CDR1 DFQATT and CDR2 SNEGSKA (reference sequence). The V gene lost 1 base and the J gene lost 15 bases, with 13 bases spanning the gap. CDR3 length equals 11 residues. The DNA of the CDR3 is TGCAGTGCTAGAGGAGGGACCATTACGTACTTC. It encodes CSARGGTITYF.

This clonotype was detected many times. The V gene is TRBV10-2, the J gene TRBJ1-1; weak D call: TRBD1 (5 bases). CDR3 length equals 12 residues. Germline assignment: CDR1 WSHSY and CDR2 SAAADI. Between the trimmed V and J ends, which lost 4 bases and 12 bases, there was a span of 15 bases. The CDR3 sequence is CASSGSGAGPFF. The DNA for the CDR3 is TGCGCCAGCAGTGGGTCCGGGGCAGGACCTTTCTTT.

This clonotype was counted many times. The chain combines TRBV7-9 with TRBJ2-3; D unresolved. CDR3 length equals 14 residues. Trimming removed 1 base from V and 0 bases from J, with 5 bases in between. The germline V gene encodes CDR1 SEHNR and CDR2 FQNEAQ (reference sequence). The CDR3 coding sequence is TGTGCCAGCAGCTTAGGGGCCAGCACAGATACGCAGTATTTT. Translating gives CASSLGASTDTQYF.

V gene TRBV20-1 combines with J gene TRBJ1-1; TRBD1 matches at 7 bases. This CDR3 contains 14 residues. Per germline, CDR1 DFQATT and CDR2 SNEGSKA (reference sequence). With 1 base clipped from V and 2 bases from J, the junction kept 4 bases outside the gene matches. The CDR3 DNA sequence: TGCAGTGCTAGAGTCCAGGGGGGAAACACTGAAGCTTTCTTT. Translating it yields CSARVQGGNTEAFF.

The rearrangement uses TRBV20-1 and TRBJ2-7; TRBD2 aligns across 8 bases. The length of the CDR3 is 15 residues. With 2 bases clipped from V and 0 bases from J, the junction kept 6 bases outside the gene matches. Germline CDR1 and CDR2: DFQATT and SNEGSKA (reference sequence). CDR3 region: CSARSTSGSSYEQYF. The CDR3, as DNA: TGCAGTGCTAGATCTACAAGCGGGAGCTCCTACGAGCAGTACTTC.

This clonotype was picked up many times. V and J are TRBV12-3 or TRBV12-4 and TRBJ2-1; TRBD1 aligns across 7 bases. The CDR3 extends over 16 amino acids. The trim removed 6 bases at V and 1 base at J, leaving 9 bases unmatched. CDR3 in amino acids: CASSSTGAGSYNEQFF. The DNA of the CDR3 is TGTGCCAGCAGCAGTACAGGGGCTGGGTCCTACAATGAGCAGTTCTTC.

At least ten counts were recorded for this clonotype. This chain joins TRBV20-1 and TRBJ2-2; D may be TRBD2 (6 bases). Germline V gives CDR1 DFQATT, CDR2 SNEGSKA (reference sequence). This CDR3 comprises 14 residues. The V gene lost 4 bases and the J gene lost 4 bases, with 13 bases spanning the gap. The CDR3 sequence: CSAMTRQVTGELFF. DNA of the CDR3: TGCAGTGCTATGACTAGGCAGGTCACCGGGGAGCTGTTTTTT.

This clonotype was counted at least ten times. The genes are TRBV3-1 and TRBJ2-1; tentatively, D is TRBD2 (6 bases). There are 16 residues in the CDR3. Deletions cut 5 bases from V and 6 bases from J, with 20 bases between. Germline loops: CDR1 LGHDT, CDR2 YNNKEL (reference sequence). The CDR3 sequence: CASSNGGARASNEQFF. CDR3 in DNA: TGTGCCAGCAGCAATGGCGGGGCCCGCGCTAGCAATGAGCAGTTCTTC.

This clonotype occurred many times. CDR3 protein: CASSQEAGSSGYTF. The CDR3 coding sequence is TGTGCCAGCAGCCAAGAGGCAGGGAGTTCTGGCTACACCTTC. The chain couples TRBV3-1 to TRBJ1-2; D might be TRBD1 (5 bases). Germline lookup yields CDR1 LGHDT and CDR2 YNNKEL (reference sequence). V gave up 0 bases and J gave up 7 bases, with 12 bases separating them. CDR3 size: 14 residues.

This clonotype came up a few times. The V and J genes are TRBV11-2 and TRBJ1-4, with D hard to call. Trimming shortened V by 2 bases and J by 10 bases, and 17 bases separated the two germline ends. The CDR3 runs to 15 residues. Germline values: CDR1 SGHAT, CDR2 FQNNGV. The CDR3 loop is CASSLSAEPLVKLFF. The CDR3, as DNA: TGTGCCAGCAGCTTATCGGCCGAGCCGCTCGTAAAACTGTTTTTT.